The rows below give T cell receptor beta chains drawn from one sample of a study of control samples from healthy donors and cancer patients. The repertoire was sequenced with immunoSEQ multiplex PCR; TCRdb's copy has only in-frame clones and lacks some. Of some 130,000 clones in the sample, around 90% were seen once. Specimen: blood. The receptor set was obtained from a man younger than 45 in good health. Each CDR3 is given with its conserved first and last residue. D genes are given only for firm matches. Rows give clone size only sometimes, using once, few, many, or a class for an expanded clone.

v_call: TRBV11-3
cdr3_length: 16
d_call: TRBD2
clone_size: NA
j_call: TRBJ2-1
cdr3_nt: TGTGCCAGCAGCCCCCGAGGTAGCGGGAATGTGAATGAGCAGTTCTTC
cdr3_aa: CASSPRGSGNVNEQFF

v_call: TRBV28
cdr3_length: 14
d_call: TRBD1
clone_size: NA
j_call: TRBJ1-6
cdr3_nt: TGTGCCAGCAGTGCGGGACAGGGCGTTTCACCCCTCCACTTT
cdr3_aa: CASSAGQGVSPLHF

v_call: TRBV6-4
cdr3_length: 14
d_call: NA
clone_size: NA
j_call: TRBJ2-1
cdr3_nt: TGTGCCAGCAGTGAAAGTAGCGCCCACAATGAGCAGTTCTTC
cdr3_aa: CASSESSAHNEQFF

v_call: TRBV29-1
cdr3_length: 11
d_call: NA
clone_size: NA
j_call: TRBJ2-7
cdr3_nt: TGCAGCGTTGTTAGAATCTACGAGCAGTACTTC
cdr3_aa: CSVVRIYEQYF

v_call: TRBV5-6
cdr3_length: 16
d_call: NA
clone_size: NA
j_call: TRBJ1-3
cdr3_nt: TGTGCCAGCAGCTTGAATCCGGGCTCCTCTGGAAACACCATATATTTT
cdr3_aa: CASSLNPGSSGNTIYF

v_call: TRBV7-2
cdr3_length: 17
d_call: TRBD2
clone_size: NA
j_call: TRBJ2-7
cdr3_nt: TGTGCCAGCAGCTTAGCGCGGCTAGCGGGAACAACGAACGAGCAGTACTTC
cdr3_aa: CASSLARLAGTTNEQYF

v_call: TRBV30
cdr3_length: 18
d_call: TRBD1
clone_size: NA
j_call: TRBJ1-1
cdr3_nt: TGTGCCTGGAGGGATTACCGCCAGTCAGGGGGCGCCTTCACTGAAGCTTTCTTT
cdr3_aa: CAWRDYRQSGGAFTEAFF

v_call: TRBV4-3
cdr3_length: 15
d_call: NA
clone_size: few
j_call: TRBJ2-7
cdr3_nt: TGCGCCAGCAGCCAAGAATTCAGGGCTGGGTACGAGCAGTACTTC
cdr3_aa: CASSQEFRAGYEQYF

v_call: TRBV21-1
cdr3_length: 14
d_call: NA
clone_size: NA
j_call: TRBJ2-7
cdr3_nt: TGTGCCAGCAGCAAGACTGGCTACACCTACGAGCAGTACTTC
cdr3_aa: CASSKTGYTYEQYF

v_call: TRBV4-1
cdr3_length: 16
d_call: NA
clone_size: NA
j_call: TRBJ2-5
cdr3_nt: TGCGCCAGCAGCCAAGGGCGTCCGGGGAAGCAAGAGACCCAGTACTTC
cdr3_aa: CASSQGRPGKQETQYF

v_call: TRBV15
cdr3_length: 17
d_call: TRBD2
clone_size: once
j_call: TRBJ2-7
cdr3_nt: TGTGCCACCAGCAGAGATAGGCGGCTAGCGGGAGTGAACGAGCAGTACTTC
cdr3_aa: CATSRDRRLAGVNEQYF

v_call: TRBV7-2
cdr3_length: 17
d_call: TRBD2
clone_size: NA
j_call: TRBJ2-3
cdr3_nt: TGTGCCAGCAGCTTGGTTAGCGGGAGGGCCAGGTCAGATACGCAGTATTTT
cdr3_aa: CASSLVSGRARSDTQYF